Listed below are T cell receptor beta chains from one sample, sequenced in a study of blood T cell repertoires in COVID-19. Sequenced by immunoSEQ multiplex PCR; TCRdb stores in-frame clones only, minus some. The sample carries 350,000 to 400,000 clones, over 75% recorded once. The sequenced sample consisted of PBMCs or T cells enriched from blood (not recorded which). These receptor sequences come from a man in his forties in a cohort exposed to, infected with or recovered from COVID-19 (not recorded which). CDR3s leave out the opening cysteine and the closing phenylalanine or tryptophan.

>TRBV3-1/TRBV3-2|TRBJ1-1
ASNPGGRTEAF
>TRBV27|TRBJ2-7
ASSLSWGGSVGEQY
>TRBV30|TRBJ1-1
AWSPRLEAF
>TRBV5-1|TRBJ2-1
ASSPRLAGNEQF
>TRBV5-6|TRBJ1-4
ASSPWGNEKLF
>TRBV27|TRBJ1-6
ASSFLTGGDSPLH
>TRBV18|TRBJ2-7
ASSPPGLAGPTQY
>TRBV11-3|TRBJ1-1
ASSPGQGGNTEAF
>TRBV3-1/TRBV3-2|TRBJ1-3
ASSPTTTIRNTIY
>TRBV18|TRBJ1-1
ASSPERTEAF
>TRBV28|TRBJ2-3
ASSLRSKDTQY
>TRBV5-5|TRBJ1-2
ASSGGQLYGYT
>TRBV27|TRBJ1-1
ASSRGPLYGEAF
>TRBV19|TRBJ1-1
ASSIRGLNTEAF
>TRBV2|TRBJ2-7
ASRLLAGGNEQY
>TRBV7-9|TRBJ1-2
ASSLNGFGSYT
>TRBV5-1|TRBJ2-7
ASSLQRSSYEQY
>TRBV10-1|TRBJ2-3
ASSEGGGRTDTQY
>TRBV7-3|TRBJ2-2
ASSPGLTGELF
>TRBV10-3|TRBJ2-7
DISRTGTSGRVYEQY
>TRBV30|TRBJ1-5
AWSADRGPKSNQPQH
>TRBV7-9|TRBJ2-1
ASIRQGNEQF